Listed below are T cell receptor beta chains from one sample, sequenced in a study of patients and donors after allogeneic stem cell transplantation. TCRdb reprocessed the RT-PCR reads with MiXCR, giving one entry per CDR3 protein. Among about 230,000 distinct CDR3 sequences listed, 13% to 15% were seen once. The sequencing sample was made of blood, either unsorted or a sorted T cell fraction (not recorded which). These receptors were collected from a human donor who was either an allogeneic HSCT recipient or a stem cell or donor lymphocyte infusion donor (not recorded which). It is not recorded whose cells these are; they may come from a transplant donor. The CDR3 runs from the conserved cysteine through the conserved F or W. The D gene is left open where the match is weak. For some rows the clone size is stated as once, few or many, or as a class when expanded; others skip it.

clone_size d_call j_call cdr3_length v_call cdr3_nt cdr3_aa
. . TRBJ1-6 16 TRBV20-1 TGCAGTGCTAGAGATCAAGGACAGAGCTATAATTCACCCCTCCACTTT CSARDQGQSYNSPLHF
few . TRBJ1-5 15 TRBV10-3 TGTGCCATCAGTGAGTCTAGGCCTAGCAATCAGCCCCAGCATTTT CAISESRPSNQPQHF
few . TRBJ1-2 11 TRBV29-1 TGCAGCGTTTTCAGGGGCTATGGCTACACCTTC CSVFRGYGYTF
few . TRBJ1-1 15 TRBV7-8 TGTGCCAGCAGCTCGCTGCTCGGACGCCGAGTCGGAGCTTTCTTT CASSSLLGRRVGAFF
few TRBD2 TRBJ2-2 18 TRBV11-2 TGTGCCAGCAGCTTAAGGGGCCAGCGGGGGGGGAACACCGGGGAGCTGTTTTTT CASSLRGQRGGNTGELFF
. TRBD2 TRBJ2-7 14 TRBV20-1 TGCAGTGCTAGACCTAGCGGTTACTCCTACGAGCAGTACTTC CSARPSGYSYEQYF
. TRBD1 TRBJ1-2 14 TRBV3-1 TGTGCCAGCAGCGCCGGGACAGCTAACTATGGCTACACCTTC CASSAGTANYGYTF
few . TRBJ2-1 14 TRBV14 TGTGCCAGCAGCCGGGGGGGGCTTCTCAATGAGCAGTTCTTC CASSRGGLLNEQFF
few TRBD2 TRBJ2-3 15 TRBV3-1 TGTGCCAGCAGCCAAGGCGTAGCGGGAGCAGATACGCAGTATTTT CASSQGVAGADTQYF
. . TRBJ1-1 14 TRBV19 TGTGCCAGTAGTCCGGGACCCGCGAACACTGAAGCTTTCTTT CASSPGPANTEAFF
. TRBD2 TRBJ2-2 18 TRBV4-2 TGTGCCAGCAGCCAAGGGACTAGCGGACTCGCGAACACCGGGGAGCTGTTTTTT CASSQGTSGLANTGELFF
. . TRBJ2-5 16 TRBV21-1 TGTGCCAGCAGCAACCCTCAGCGGGGGAACCAAGAGACCCAGTACTTC CASSNPQRGNQETQYF
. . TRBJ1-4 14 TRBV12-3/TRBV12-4 TGTGCCAGCAGTATCTACGGGGGGCGTGAAAAACTGTTTTTT CASSIYGGREKLFF
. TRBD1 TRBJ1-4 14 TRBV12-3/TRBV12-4 TGTGCCAGCAGGCCGACAGGGGGGAATGAAAAACTGTTTTTT CASRPTGGNEKLFF
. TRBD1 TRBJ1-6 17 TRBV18 TGTGCCAGCTCACGAGACTCGAACAGGGGGCTTAATTCACCCCTCCACTTT CASSRDSNRGLNSPLHF
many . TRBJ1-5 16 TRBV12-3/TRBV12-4 TGTGCCAGCAGTCTCGGCGGCAGCCCGTTGGATCAGCCCCAGCATTTT CASSLGGSPLDQPQHF
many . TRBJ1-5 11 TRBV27 TGTGCCAGCGGCCAGAATCAGCCCCAGCATTTT CASGQNQPQHF
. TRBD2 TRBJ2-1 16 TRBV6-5 TGTGCCAGCAGTTACTCGGGGAGCGGGAATGGCGATGAGCAGTTCTTC CASSYSGSGNGDEQFF
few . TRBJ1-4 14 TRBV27 TGTGCCAGCAGTGGCGGGGTGGTGAAGGAAAAACTGTTTTTT CASSGGVVKEKLFF
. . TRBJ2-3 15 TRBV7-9 TGTGCCAGCAACCCCGTAAGGGGCCGAACAGATACGCAGTATTTT CASNPVRGRTDTQYF
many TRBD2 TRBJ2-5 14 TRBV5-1 TGCGCCAGCAGCCCGGGACTAGAACAAGAGACCCAGTACTTC CASSPGLEQETQYF
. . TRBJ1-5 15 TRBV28 TGTGCCAGCAGGGAAACCGGGGAGAGGAATCAGCCCCAGCATTTT CASRETGERNQPQHF
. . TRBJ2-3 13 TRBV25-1 TGTGCCAGCAGTGAAATATGGGGCTATACGCAGTATTTT CASSEIWGYTQYF
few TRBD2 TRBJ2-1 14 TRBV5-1 TGCGCCAGCAGCTTGGGGCTAGCGGGATGGGAGCAGTTCTTC CASSLGLAGWEQFF
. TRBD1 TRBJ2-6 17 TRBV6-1 TGTGCCAGCAGTAATAGCAGGGGGCTAGGTGGGGCCAACGTCCTGACTTTC CASSNSRGLGGANVLTF
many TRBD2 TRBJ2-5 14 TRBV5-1 TGCGCCAGCAGCTTGGCGCTAGCGGATGAGACCCAGTACTTC CASSLALADETQYF
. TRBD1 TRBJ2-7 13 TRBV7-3 TGTGCCAGCAGCCCACAGGGGGTAGGGGAGCAGTACTTC CASSPQGVGEQYF
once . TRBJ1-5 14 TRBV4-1 TGCGCCAGCAGCCAGCAGGGTGGGAATCAGCCCCAGCGTTTT CASSQQGGNQPQRF
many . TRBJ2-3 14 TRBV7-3 TGTGCCAGCTCCCTGGGACATGCGACAGATACGCAGTATTTT CASSLGHATDTQYF
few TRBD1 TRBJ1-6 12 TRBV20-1 TGCAGTGCGGGCAGGGGGGATTCACCCCTCCACTTT CSAGRGDSPLHF
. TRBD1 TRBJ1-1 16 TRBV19 TGTGCCAGTAGTATAGGCCGGACAGGGTATAACACTGAAGCTTTCTTT CASSIGRTGYNTEAFF
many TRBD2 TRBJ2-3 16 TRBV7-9 TGTGCCAGCAGCACCGGACTAGCGGGAGTTTTAGATACGCAGTATTTT CASSTGLAGVLDTQYF
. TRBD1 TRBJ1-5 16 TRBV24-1 TGTGCCACCAGTGATCCCGACAGGGCAAAGAATCAGCCCCAGCATTTT CATSDPDRAKNQPQHF
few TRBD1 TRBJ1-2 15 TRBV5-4 TGTGCCAGCAGCTTTACAGGGGTTACTAACTATGGCTACACCTTC CASSFTGVTNYGYTF
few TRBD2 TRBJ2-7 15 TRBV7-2 TGTGCCAGTTGTGCCGGGGGGGCAGGGAACTACGAGCAGTACTTC CASCAGGAGNYEQYF
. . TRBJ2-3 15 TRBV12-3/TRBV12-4 TGTGCCAGCAGCACCTATTTTAGAGCCACAGATACGCAGTATTTT CASSTYFRATDTQYF
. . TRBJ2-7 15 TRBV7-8 TGTGCCAGCAGATTATACTCCGGGCCGACCTACGAGCAGTACTTC CASRLYSGPTYEQYF
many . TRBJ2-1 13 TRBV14 TGTGCCAGCAGCCAAGGGAGGATGAATGAGCAGTTCTTC CASSQGRMNEQFF
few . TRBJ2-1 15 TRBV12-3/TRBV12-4 TGTGCCAGCAGTCCCCAGGCAGGGACCTACAATGAGCAGTTCTTC CASSPQAGTYNEQFF
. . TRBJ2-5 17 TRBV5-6 TGTGCCAGCAGTTTATCTAGGACGTTAACCCTCAAGAGACCCCAGTACTTC CASSLSRTLTLKRPQYF
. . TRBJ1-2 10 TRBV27 TGTGCCAGCAGTTTTGATGGCTACACCTTC CASSFDGYTF
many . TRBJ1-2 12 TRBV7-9 TGTGCCAGCAGCCCGCACCTCGGTGGCTACACCTTC CASSPHLGGYTF
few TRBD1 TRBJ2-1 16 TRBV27 TGTGCCAGCAGTTCCTCGTGGGGGACAGGGAACAATGAGCAGTTCTTC CASSSSWGTGNNEQFF